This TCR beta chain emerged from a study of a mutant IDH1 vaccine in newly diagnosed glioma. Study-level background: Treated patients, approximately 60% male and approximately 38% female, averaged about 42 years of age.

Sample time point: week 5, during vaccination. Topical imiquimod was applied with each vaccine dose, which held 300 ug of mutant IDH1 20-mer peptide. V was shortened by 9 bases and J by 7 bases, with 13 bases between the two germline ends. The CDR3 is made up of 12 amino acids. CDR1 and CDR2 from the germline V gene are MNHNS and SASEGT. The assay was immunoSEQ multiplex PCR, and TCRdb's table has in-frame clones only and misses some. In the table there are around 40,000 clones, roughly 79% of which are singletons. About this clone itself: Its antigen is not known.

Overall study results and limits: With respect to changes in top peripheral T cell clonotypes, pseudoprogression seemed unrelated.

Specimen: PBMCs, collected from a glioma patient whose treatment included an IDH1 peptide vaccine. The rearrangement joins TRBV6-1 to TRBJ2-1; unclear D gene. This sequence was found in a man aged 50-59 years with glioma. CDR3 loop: CARGSPPNEQFF. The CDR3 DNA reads TGTGCCAGGGGCTCTCCCCCAAATGAGCAGTTCTTC.